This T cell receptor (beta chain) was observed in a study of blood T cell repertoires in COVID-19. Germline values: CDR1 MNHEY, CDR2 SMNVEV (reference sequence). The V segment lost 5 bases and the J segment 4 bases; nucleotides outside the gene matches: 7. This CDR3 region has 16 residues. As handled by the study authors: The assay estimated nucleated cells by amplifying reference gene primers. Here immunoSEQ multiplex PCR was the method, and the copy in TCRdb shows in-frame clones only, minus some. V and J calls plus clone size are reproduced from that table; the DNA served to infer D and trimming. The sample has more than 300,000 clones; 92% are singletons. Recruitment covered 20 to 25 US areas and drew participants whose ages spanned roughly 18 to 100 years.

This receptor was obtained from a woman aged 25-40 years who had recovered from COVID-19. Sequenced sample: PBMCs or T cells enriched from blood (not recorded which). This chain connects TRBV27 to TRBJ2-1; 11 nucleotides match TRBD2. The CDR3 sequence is CASSVIGTSGYNEQFF. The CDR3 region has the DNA TGTGCCAGCAGTGTAATAGGGACTAGCGGTTACAATGAGCAGTTCTTC.